This TCR beta chain came from a study of response to subunit inactivated influenza vaccine. Points from the study as a whole: Seasonal influenza vaccination, on each occasion, was suggested by the authors to recruit few new T cells.

This CDR3 comprises 16 residues. CDR1 and CDR2 (germline): SGHRS, YFSETQ. Trimming cost V 4 bases and J 12 bases; bases outside gene matches: 18. On this clonotype: Antigen unknown.

TCRdb analysed the RT-PCR reads with MiXCR anew, one entry per CDR3 protein. The sample carries hundreds of thousands of distinct CDR3 sequences, 25% recorded once. The receptor was derived from a man in his fifties or sixties who received an inactivated influenza vaccine. Here the sequenced sample was CD4+ T cells sorted from PBMCs, taken less than 6 days after vaccination. The rearrangement links TRBV5-1 to TRBJ2-3, with 9 positions matching TRBD1. CDR3 sequence (DNA): TGCGCCAGCAGCCAGTACTCGGATAACACAGGGGGCCACCAGTATTTT. This sequence encodes CASSQYSDNTGGHQYF.